This is a list of T cell receptor beta chains from one sample in a study of cytomegalovirus exposure and HLA in healthy donors. Method: immunoSEQ multiplex PCR; TCRdb's copy keeps in-frame clones and lacks some. The table includes 140,000 to 150,000 clones, under 90% detected once. The sequenced sample was PBMCs. These receptors came from a man aged 40-55 years in good health and CMV-seronegative. CDR3s include the opening cysteine and the closing phenylalanine or tryptophan. D genes are given only for firm matches. Size tells how often a clone was seen (once, few, many) or the class of an expanded clone, and some rows leave it out.

>TRBV5-6|.|13|TRBJ1-4|TRBD1
CASSFTGDEKLFF
TGTGCCAGCAGCTTCACAGGGGATGAAAAACTGTTTTTT
>TRBV19|.|13|TRBJ1-2|TRBD1
CASNPGGDYGYTF
TGTGCCAGTAATCCAGGGGGCGACTATGGCTACACCTTC
>TRBV25-1|.|12|TRBJ1-2|.
CASSDSGYGYTF
TGTGCCAGCAGTGATTCGGGCTATGGCTACACCTTC
>TRBV13|once|15|TRBJ2-7|TRBD2
CASSLGTGGLEEQYF
TGTGCCAGCAGCTTAGGGACGGGGGGGCTGGAAGAGCAGTACTTC
>TRBV25-1|.|15|TRBJ2-1|TRBD1
CASSVDRGQEDEQFF
TGTGCCAGCAGTGTCGACAGGGGGCAGGAGGATGAGCAGTTCTTC
>TRBV19|.|12|TRBJ1-6|.
CASSIVESPLHF
TGTGCCAGTAGTATCGTCGAGTCACCCCTCCACTTT
>TRBV12-2|.|16|TRBJ2-7|.
CASRYNEWTGAREQYF
TGTGCAAGTCGCTACAACGAATGGACAGGGGCGAGGGAGCAGTACTTC
>TRBV11-2|.|15|TRBJ1-6|TRBD1
CASSSDRGWNSPLHF
TGTGCCAGCAGCTCGGACAGGGGTTGGAATTCACCCCTCCACTTT
>TRBV5-4|.|15|TRBJ1-1|TRBD1
CASSPPGQGYTEAFF
TGTGCCAGCAGCCCGCCGGGACAGGGTTACACTGAAGCTTTCTTT
>TRBV5-1|few|16|TRBJ2-7|TRBD2
CASSVGTSGGTYEQYF
TGCGCCAGCAGCGTCGGGACTAGCGGGGGGACCTACGAGCAGTACTTC
>TRBV6-6|few|15|TRBJ1-1|TRBD1
CASRFTGGGRTEAFF
TGTGCCAGCAGATTCACAGGGGGGGGACGCACTGAAGCTTTCTTT
>TRBV5-1|.|14|TRBJ2-3|.
CASNTGEGLDTQYF
TGCGCCAGCAACACCGGCGAGGGTTTGGATACGCAGTATTTT
>TRBV10-2|.|16|TRBJ2-2|TRBD2
CASRVSGGSHTGELFF
TGCGCCAGCAGAGTCAGCGGGGGGTCTCACACCGGGGAGCTGTTTTTT
>TRBV27|.|16|TRBJ2-1|TRBD1
CASRNSRDRVGNEQFF
TGTGCCAGCAGAAACTCACGGGACAGGGTTGGCAATGAGCAGTTCTTC
>TRBV11-2|.|15|TRBJ2-2|TRBD1
CASSAGQVYTGELFF
TGTGCCAGCAGCGCGGGACAGGTCTACACCGGGGAGCTGTTTTTT
>TRBV5-1|few|15|TRBJ1-4|.
CASSLGHATNEKLFF
TGCGCCAGCAGCTTGGGGCACGCAACTAATGAAAAACTGTTTTTT
>TRBV28|few|14|TRBJ1-4|.
CASSSRVPREKLFF
TGTGCCAGCAGTTCGAGGGTCCCAAGGGAAAAACTGTTTTTT
>TRBV18|.|15|TRBJ2-1|.
CASSPTVSSYNEQFF
TGTGCCAGCTCACCAACTGTTAGCTCCTACAATGAGCAGTTCTTC
>TRBV4-3|.|14|TRBJ2-1|TRBD1
CASSPRTGYNEQFF
TGCGCCAGCAGCCCCAGGACAGGGTACAATGAGCAGTTCTTC
>TRBV9|once|15|TRBJ1-2|.
CASSATGKTNYGYTF
TGTGCCAGCAGCGCCACAGGGAAAACTAACTATGGCTACACCTTC
>TRBV7-7|.|15|TRBJ2-3|TRBD2
CASSFRTSATDTQYF
TGTGCCAGCAGCTTTCGGACTAGCGCCACAGATACGCAGTATTTT
>TRBV19|.|13|TRBJ1-1|.
CASMPHTVDSAFF
TGTGCCAGTATGCCCCACACGGTGGACTCAGCTTTCTTT
>TRBV27|.|15|TRBJ1-5|.
CASSLIGHSNQPQHF
TGTGCCAGCAGTTTAATAGGACATAGCAATCAGCCCCAGCATTTT
>TRBV5-8|.|16|TRBJ1-4|.
CASSLSGGREGEKLFF
TGTGCCAGCAGCTTGTCGGGGGGCCGAGAGGGTGAAAAACTGTTTTTT
>TRBV5-1|.|14|TRBJ1-4|.
CASSPWTDNEKLFF
TGCGCCAGCAGCCCTTGGACAGATAATGAAAAACTGTTTTTT
>TRBV6-5|.|15|TRBJ1-6|.
CASTYSRDKYSPLHF
TGTGCCAGCACTTACTCCCGGGACAAGTATTCACCCCTCCACTTT
>TRBV2|.|15|TRBJ1-5|TRBD1
CASSSLTGSNQPQHF
TGTGCCAGCAGTTCATTGACAGGGAGCAATCAGCCCCAGCATTTT
>TRBV30|.|12|TRBJ1-2|.
CAWSKTGLSYTF
TGTGCCTGGAGTAAGACAGGCTTAAGCTACACCTTC
>TRBV18|.|17|TRBJ1-5|TRBD1
CASSPNKFPGQNQPQHF
TGTGCCAGCTCACCCAACAAGTTCCCGGGACAGAATCAGCCCCAGCATTTT
>TRBV6-5|.|16|TRBJ1-6|TRBD1
CASSYRATGSNSPLHF
TGTGCCAGCAGTTATCGAGCGACAGGGTCTAATTCACCCCTCCACTTT
>TRBV5-4|.|14|TRBJ2-7|.
CASSLERGTGEQYF
TGTGCCAGCAGCTTGGAGCGCGGAACGGGAGAGCAGTACTTC
>TRBV5-1|.|14|TRBJ1-1|.
CASSLTTGDTEAFF
TGCGCCAGCAGCTTGACTACCGGGGACACTGAAGCTTTCTTT
>TRBV2|.|15|TRBJ1-5|.
CASSEFAGSNQPQHF
TGTGCCAGCAGTGAATTTGCAGGAAGCAATCAGCCCCAGCATTTT
>TRBV4-1|.|17|TRBJ1-3|TRBD1
CASSQGGQGRSGNTIYF
TGCGCCAGCAGCCAAGGGGGACAGGGTCGCTCTGGAAACACCATATATTTT
>TRBV4-3|.|17|TRBJ2-3|TRBD2
CASSQEETSGGTDTQYF
TGCGCCAGCAGCCAAGAGGAGACTAGCGGGGGCACAGATACGCAGTATTTT
>TRBV5-4|.|15|TRBJ2-7|TRBD1
CASSLTGTGSYEQYF
TGTGCCAGCAGCTTGACCGGGACAGGGTCCTACGAGCAGTACTTC